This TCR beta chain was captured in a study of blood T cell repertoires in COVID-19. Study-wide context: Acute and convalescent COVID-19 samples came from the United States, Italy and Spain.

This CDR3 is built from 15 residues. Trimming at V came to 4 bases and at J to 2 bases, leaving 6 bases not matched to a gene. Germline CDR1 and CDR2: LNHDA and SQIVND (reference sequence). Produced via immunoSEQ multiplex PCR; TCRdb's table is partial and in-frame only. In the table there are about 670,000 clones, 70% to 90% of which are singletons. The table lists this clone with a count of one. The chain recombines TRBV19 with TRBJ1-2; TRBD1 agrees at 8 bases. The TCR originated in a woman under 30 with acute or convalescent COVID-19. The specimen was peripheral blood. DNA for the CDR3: TGTGCCAGTAGTACCTGGGACAGGCGAAACTATGGCTACACCTTC. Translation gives CASSTWDRRNYGYTF.